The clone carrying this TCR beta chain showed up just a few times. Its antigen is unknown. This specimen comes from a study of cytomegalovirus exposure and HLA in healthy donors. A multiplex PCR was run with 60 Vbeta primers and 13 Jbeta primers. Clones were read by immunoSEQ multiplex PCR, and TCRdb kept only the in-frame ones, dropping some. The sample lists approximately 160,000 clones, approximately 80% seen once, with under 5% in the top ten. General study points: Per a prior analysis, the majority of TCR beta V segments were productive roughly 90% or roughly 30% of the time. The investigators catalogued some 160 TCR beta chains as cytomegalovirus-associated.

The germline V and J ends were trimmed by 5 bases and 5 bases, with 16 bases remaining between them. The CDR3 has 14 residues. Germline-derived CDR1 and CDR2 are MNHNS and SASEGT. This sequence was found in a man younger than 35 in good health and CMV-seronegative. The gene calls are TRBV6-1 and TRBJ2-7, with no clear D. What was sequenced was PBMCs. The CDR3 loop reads CASSRLSPYDEQYF. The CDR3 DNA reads TGTGCCAGCAGTCGACTTTCCCCCTACGACGAGCAGTACTTC.